A single sample is the source of the 16 T cell receptor beta chains below, sequenced in a study of blood T cell repertoires in COVID-19. Assay used: immunoSEQ multiplex PCR; TCRdb lists only in-frame clones, some missing. The sample shows around 370,000 clones, 75% to 90% of them seen only once. What was sequenced was peripheral blood. All receptors derive from a woman between 45 and 60 years old with COVID-19, enrolled during active disease.

The chain is built from TRBV6-4 and TRBJ2-1, with D tentatively TRBD2 (5 bases). CDR1 MRHNA and CDR2 SNTAGT come from the germline V gene. V was trimmed by 4 bases and J by 8 bases, leaving 18 bases between them. This CDR3 is built from 15 residues. The CDR3: CASSARLAPIHEQFF. The CDR3 DNA reads TGTGCCAGCAGTGCGCGGCTAGCACCAATTCATGAGCAGTTCTTC.

Turning to this clone: This sample also contains other DNA sequences that code for the same CDR3. The CDR3 sequence: CAWSSLAGGQFF. CDR3 in DNA: TGTGCCTGGAGTTCGCTAGCGGGAGGGCAGTTCTTC. This sequence joins TRBV30 and TRBJ2-1, with 11 bases lining up with TRBD2. Germline V gene data show CDR1 as GTSNPN and CDR2 as SVGIG (reference sequence). J lost 12 bases, V lost 2 bases, and 3 bases had no gene match. CDR3 length: 12 amino acids.

V and J are TRBV6-5 and TRBJ1-5; 10 bases map to TRBD1. Per the germline V gene, CDR1 is MNHEY and CDR2 is SVGAGI. The CDR3 has 15 amino acids. The V gene end was trimmed by 5 bases and the J gene end by 3 bases; junction bases not matched to a gene: 4. The CDR3 spells CASSTDRGHNQPQHF. CDR3 DNA sequence: TGTGCCAGCAGTACAGACAGGGGGCACAATCAGCCCCAGCATTTT.

Details on this clone: A junction boundary mismatches the germline segment, possibly from a read error. The gene calls are TRBV20-1 and TRBJ2-7; D might be TRBD1 (5 bases). This CDR3 is built from 13 residues. Germline V CDR1 and CDR2: DFQATT, SNEGSKA (reference sequence). The CDR3: CSASGQGSSEQYF. DNA of the CDR3: TGCAGTGCTAGTGGCCAGGGTTCCTCCGAGCAGTACTTC.

The table lists this clone with a count of one. This sequence joins TRBV6-5 and TRBJ1-6; D is possibly TRBD1 (5 bases). This CDR3 contains 14 residues. Germline CDR1 reads MNHEY; CDR2 reads SVGAGI. V lost 7 bases to trimming and J lost 3 bases, with 10 bases between them. CDR3 nucleotide sequence: TGTGCCAGCAAAGAGACAGTCTATAATTCACCCCTCCACTTT. This encodes CASKETVYNSPLHF.

The sample holds one count of this clone. The junction departs from the called germline gene at one end, perhaps through a read error. The chain employs TRBV7-7 and TRBJ2-7; D unclear. The CDR3 spans 14 residues. Germline lookup yields CDR1 SSHAT and CDR2 FNYEAQ (reference sequence). DNA of the CDR3: TGTGCTAGCAGCCCCGTGCCCGGGTCCTACGAGCAGTACTTC. It codes for CASSPVPGSYEQYF.

The DNA for the CDR3 is TGCAGCGTTCACCAAGGGGCGGATACGCAGTATTTT. It yields the protein CSVHQGADTQYF. The rearrangement uses TRBV29-1 and TRBJ2-3; TRBD1 might be the D (5 bases). Germline V gene lookup returns CDR1 SQVTM and CDR2 ANQGSEA. Trimming cost V 5 bases and J 6 bases, with 12 bases left between them. The CDR3 extends over 12 amino acids.

The chain recombines TRBV18 with TRBJ2-5; 8 bases line up with TRBD2. CDR1 KGHSH and CDR2 LQKENI come from the germline V gene. Trimming at V came to 4 bases and at J to 6 bases, leaving 19 bases not matched to a gene. The CDR3 consists of 18 residues. DNA of the CDR3: TGTGCCAGCTCACAACCAGGTGGTAGCGGGAAGATGGGGAAGACCCAGTACTTC. It yields the protein CASSQPGGSGKMGKTQYF.

The chain uses TRBV19 and TRBJ2-1; 11 bases agree with TRBD2. Trimming cost V 3 bases and J 6 bases; bases outside gene matches: 4. CDR1 and CDR2 (germline): LNHDA, SQIVND (reference sequence). This CDR3 spans 15 amino acids. The CDR3 loop reads CASSITSGSINEQFF. As DNA, the CDR3 is TGTGCCAGTAGTATTACTAGCGGGAGCATCAATGAGCAGTTCTTC.

This chain uses TRBV9 with TRBJ1-3; TRBD1 agrees at 7 bases. V was pared by 5 bases and J by 0 bases, with 8 bases of the junction left unmatched. The CDR3 runs to 16 residues. CDR1 SGDLS and CDR2 YYNGEE come from the germline V gene. CDR3 nucleotides: TGTGCCAGCAGTCTCCAAGACAGGGACTCTGGAAACACCATATATTTT. Translating it yields CASSLQDRDSGNTIYF.

This clone was counted only a few times. J is TRBJ1-6 and V is TRBV7-9; 9 bases line up with TRBD1. Germline V gene lookup returns CDR1 SEHNR and CDR2 FQNEAQ (reference sequence). The CDR3 runs to 15 residues. J lost 3 bases, V lost 3 bases, and 0 bases had no gene match. CDR3 sequence reads: CASSLDRGYNSPLHF. The CDR3 nucleotides read TGTGCCAGCAGCTTGGACAGGGGCTATAATTCACCCCTCCACTTT.

The gene calls are TRBV5-1 and TRBJ2-3, with 8 nucleotides matching TRBD2. CDR3 length equals 17 residues. Germline V lookup: CDR1 SGHRS, CDR2 YFSETQ. V dropped 7 bases and J dropped 2; count of bases not matched to a gene: 15. The CDR3 DNA is TGCGCCAGCTCCCTCGAGGCGACTAGCGCCTACACAGATACGCAGTATTTT. Translated: CASSLEATSAYTDTQYF.

This chain joins TRBV10-3 and TRBJ2-3; 12 bases agree with TRBD2. CDR3 length: 17 residues. V trimming: 0 bases; J trimming: 6 bases; junction bases outside the gene matches: 7. CDR1 ENHRY and CDR2 SYGVKD come from the germline V gene. The CDR3 DNA is TGTGCCATCAGTGAGTCCGAGACTAGCGGGAGCCGCGATACGCAGTATTTT. Protein sequence: CAISESETSGSRDTQYF.

This chain uses TRBV30 with TRBJ2-4; no clear D gene. With 1 base removed from V and 1 base from J, the gap between germline ends came to 5 bases. Germline V lookup: CDR1 GTSNPN, CDR2 SVGIG (reference sequence). The length of the CDR3 is 13 residues. In DNA, the CDR3 is TGTGCCTGGAGTGCCGGGGCCAAAAACATTCAGTACTTC. This codes for CAWSAGAKNIQYF.

The chain has TRBV24-1 and TRBJ2-3, with 8 bases aligning to TRBD2. CDR3 size: 15 residues. The junction had 4 bases not matched to a gene; V was cut back by 5 bases and J by 1 base. CDR1 and CDR2 (germline): KGHDR, SFDVKD. CDR3 protein: CATSGRGLGTDTQYF. The CDR3 DNA is TGTGCCACCAGTGGGCGGGGACTAGGCACAGATACGCAGTATTTT.

This clone was recorded only once. The gene calls are TRBV4-3 and TRBJ1-2; maybe TRBD1 (5 bases). Germline CDR1 and CDR2: LGHNA and YSLEER. The V and J ends lost 1 base and 2 bases respectively, with 8 bases between them. The CDR3 contains 14 residues. Here the CDR3 DNA reads TGCGCCAGCAGCCAAGGACAGAAAAACTATGGCTACACCTTC. This sequence encodes CASSQGQKNYGYTF.